A selection of T cell receptor beta chains follows, all from one sample in a study of T cells in Graves' hyperthyroidism and ophthalmopathy. One entry per CDR3 protein, called by TCRdb with MiXCR from the multiplex PCR reads. Found here are 400,000 to 450,000 distinct CDR3 sequences, roughly 15% of them singletons; the top ten hold roughly 13%. Material: blood. Every receptor here comes from a man between 18 and 29 years old with Graves' ophthalmopathy. CDR3s include the opening cysteine and the closing phenylalanine or tryptophan. Each record gives: CDR3 protein, CDR3 DNA, V gene, CDR3 length, J gene, clone size, D gene. A D gene is named only where the DNA matches it firmly. Some rows have no size entry. The others give once, few or many, or a class for an expanded clone.

cdr3_aa: CASSLGGGLRTGELFF; cdr3_nt: TGTGCCAGCAGTCTAGGGGGGGGTTTGCGGACCGGGGAGCTGTTTTTT; v_call: TRBV27; cdr3_length: 16; j_call: TRBJ2-2; clone_size: -; d_call: -
cdr3_aa: CASSLGEWQSEQYF; cdr3_nt: TGTGCCAGCAGCTTAGGCGAGTGGCAGAGCGAGCAGTACTTC; v_call: TRBV7-9; cdr3_length: 14; j_call: TRBJ2-7; clone_size: few; d_call: -
cdr3_aa: CATSEGTGVQETQYF; cdr3_nt: TGTGCCACCAGTGAAGGGACAGGCGTCCAAGAGACCCAGTACTTC; v_call: TRBV24-1; cdr3_length: 15; j_call: TRBJ2-5; clone_size: many; d_call: TRBD1
cdr3_aa: CASSLGSTTEAFF; cdr3_nt: TGTGCCAGCAGTCTAGGGAGTACCACTGAAGCTTTCTTT; v_call: TRBV27; cdr3_length: 13; j_call: TRBJ1-1; clone_size: many; d_call: -
cdr3_aa: CASSEGGGASYNEQFF; cdr3_nt: TGCGCCAGCAGTGAGGGGGGGGGGGCATCCTACAATGAGCAGTTCTTC; v_call: TRBV10-1; cdr3_length: 16; j_call: TRBJ2-1; clone_size: -; d_call: -
cdr3_aa: CASSLRVPGETQYF; cdr3_nt: TGTGCCAGCAGTTTACGGGTTCCGGGGGAGACCCAGTACTTC; v_call: TRBV28; cdr3_length: 14; j_call: TRBJ2-5; clone_size: many; d_call: -
cdr3_aa: CASSLAIGVAPGANVLTF; cdr3_nt: TGTGCCAGCAGCTTAGCGATAGGAGTCGCCCCTGGGGCCAACGTCCTGACTTTC; v_call: TRBV7-8; cdr3_length: 18; j_call: TRBJ2-6; clone_size: many; d_call: -
cdr3_aa: CASSLSRGAYNEQFF; cdr3_nt: TGTGCCAGCAGCCTTAGTCGGGGGGCCTACAATGAGCAGTTCTTC; v_call: TRBV7-9; cdr3_length: 15; j_call: TRBJ2-1; clone_size: few; d_call: TRBD2
cdr3_aa: CASSYSWDSSYEQYF; cdr3_nt: TGTGCCAGCAGTTACTCATGGGACAGCTCCTACGAGCAGTACTTC; v_call: TRBV6-6; cdr3_length: 15; j_call: TRBJ2-7; clone_size: few; d_call: TRBD1
cdr3_aa: CASSYSTRTEQFF; cdr3_nt: TGTGCCAGCAGTTACTCGACCAGGACTGAGCAGTTCTTC; v_call: TRBV6-2/TRBV6-3; cdr3_length: 13; j_call: TRBJ2-1; clone_size: many; d_call: -
cdr3_aa: CASSDGVNTEAFF; cdr3_nt: TGTGCCAGCAGTGATGGAGTCAACACTGAAGCTTTCTTT; v_call: TRBV6-1; cdr3_length: 13; j_call: TRBJ1-1; clone_size: many; d_call: -
cdr3_aa: CAVGGLSTGELFF; cdr3_nt: TGTGCCGTAGGGGGTTTGAGCACCGGGGAGCTGTTTTTT; v_call: TRBV24-1; cdr3_length: 13; j_call: TRBJ2-2; clone_size: many; d_call: -
cdr3_aa: CSASQNTEAFF; cdr3_nt: TGCAGTGCTAGCCAAAACACTGAAGCTTTCTTT; v_call: TRBV20-1; cdr3_length: 11; j_call: TRBJ1-1; clone_size: many; d_call: -
cdr3_aa: CASSTGRASYEQYF; cdr3_nt: TGTGCCAGTAGTACGGGCAGGGCCTCCTACGAGCAGTACTTC; v_call: TRBV19; cdr3_length: 14; j_call: TRBJ2-7; clone_size: many; d_call: -
cdr3_aa: CSVDLRGEAFF; cdr3_nt: TGCAGCGTTGACCTCAGGGGTGAAGCTTTCTTT; v_call: TRBV29-1; cdr3_length: 11; j_call: TRBJ1-1; clone_size: few; d_call: -
cdr3_aa: CASSLSRSYEQYF; cdr3_nt: TGCGCCAGCAGCTTGTCTCGGTCCTACGAGCAGTACTTC; v_call: TRBV5-1; cdr3_length: 13; j_call: TRBJ2-7; clone_size: many; d_call: -